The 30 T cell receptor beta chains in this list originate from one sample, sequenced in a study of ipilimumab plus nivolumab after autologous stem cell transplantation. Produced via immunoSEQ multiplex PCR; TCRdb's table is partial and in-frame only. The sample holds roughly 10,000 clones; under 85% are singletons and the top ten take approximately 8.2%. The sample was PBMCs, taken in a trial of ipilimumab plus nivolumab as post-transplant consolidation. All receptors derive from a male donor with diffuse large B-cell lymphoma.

The CDR3 DNA follows: TGCGCCAGCAGCCCGGGACCGGACCTGAGTGGAGAGCAGTACTTC. Its translation is CASSPGPDLSGEQYF. The rearrangement links TRBV5-1 to TRBJ2-7, with D perhaps given as TRBD1 or TRBD2 (5 bases each). CDR1 and CDR2 (germline): SGHRS, YFSETQ. V lost 4 bases and J 7 bases, leaving 21 bases between the germline ends. The CDR3 loop spans 15 amino acids.

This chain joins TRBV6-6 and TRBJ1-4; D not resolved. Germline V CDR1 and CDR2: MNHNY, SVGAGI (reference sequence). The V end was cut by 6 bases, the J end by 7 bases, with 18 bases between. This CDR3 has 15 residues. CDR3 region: CASRRVSQRFEKLFF. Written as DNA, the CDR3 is TGTGCCAGCAGGAGGGTCAGCCAGCGGTTTGAAAAACTGTTTTTT.

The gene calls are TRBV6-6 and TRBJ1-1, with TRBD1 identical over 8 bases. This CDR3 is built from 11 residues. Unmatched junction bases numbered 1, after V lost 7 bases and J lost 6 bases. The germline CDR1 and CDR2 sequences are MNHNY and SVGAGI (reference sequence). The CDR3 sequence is CASKQGAEAFF. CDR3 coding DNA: TGTGCCAGCAAACAGGGGGCTGAAGCTTTCTTT.

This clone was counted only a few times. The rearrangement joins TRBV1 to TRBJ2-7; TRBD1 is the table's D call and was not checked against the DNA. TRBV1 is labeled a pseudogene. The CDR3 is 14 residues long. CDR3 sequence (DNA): TGCACCAGGGACCCGACAGGGAGCTCCTACGAGCAGTACTTC. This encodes CTRDPTGSSYEQYF.

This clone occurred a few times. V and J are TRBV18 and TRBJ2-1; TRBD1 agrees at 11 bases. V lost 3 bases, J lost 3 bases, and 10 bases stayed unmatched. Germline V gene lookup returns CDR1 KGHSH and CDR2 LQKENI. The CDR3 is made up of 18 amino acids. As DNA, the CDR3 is TGTGCCAGCTCACCGGCCCTAGGACAGGGGGCAATCTACAATGAGCAGTTCTTC. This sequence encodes CASSPALGQGAIYNEQFF.

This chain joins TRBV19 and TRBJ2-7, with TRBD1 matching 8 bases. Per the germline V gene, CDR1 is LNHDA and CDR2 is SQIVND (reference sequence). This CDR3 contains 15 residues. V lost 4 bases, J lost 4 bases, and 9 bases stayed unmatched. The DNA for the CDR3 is TGTGCCAGTAGTACCAAGGAAGGACAGGGATACGAGCAGTACTTC. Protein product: CASSTKEGQGYEQYF.

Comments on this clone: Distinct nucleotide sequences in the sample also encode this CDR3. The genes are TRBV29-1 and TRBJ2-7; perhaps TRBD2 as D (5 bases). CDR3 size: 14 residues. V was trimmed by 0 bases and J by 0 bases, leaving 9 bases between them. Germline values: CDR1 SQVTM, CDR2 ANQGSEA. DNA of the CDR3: TGCAGCGTTGAAGATTCTGGGAGCTCCTACGAGCAGTACTTC. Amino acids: CSVEDSGSSYEQYF.

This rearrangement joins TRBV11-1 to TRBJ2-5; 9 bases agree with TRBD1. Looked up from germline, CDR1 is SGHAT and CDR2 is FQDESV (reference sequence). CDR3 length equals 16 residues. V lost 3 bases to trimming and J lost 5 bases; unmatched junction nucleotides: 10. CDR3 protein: CASSFEGQGRVETQYF. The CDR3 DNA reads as TGTGCCAGCAGCTTCGAGGGACAGGGTAGGGTCGAGACCCAGTACTTC.

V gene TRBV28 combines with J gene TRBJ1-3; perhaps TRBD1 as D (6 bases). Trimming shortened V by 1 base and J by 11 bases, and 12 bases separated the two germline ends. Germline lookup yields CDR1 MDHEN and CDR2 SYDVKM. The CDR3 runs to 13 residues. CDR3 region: CASSLYTGHAIYF. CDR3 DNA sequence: TGTGCCAGCAGTTTATATACAGGGCACGCCATATATTTT.

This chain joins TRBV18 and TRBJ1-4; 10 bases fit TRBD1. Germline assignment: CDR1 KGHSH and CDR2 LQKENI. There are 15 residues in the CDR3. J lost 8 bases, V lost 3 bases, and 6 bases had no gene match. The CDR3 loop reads CASSPPGQGGEKLFF. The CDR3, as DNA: TGTGCCAGCTCACCGCCCGGACAGGGGGGCGAAAAACTGTTTTTT.

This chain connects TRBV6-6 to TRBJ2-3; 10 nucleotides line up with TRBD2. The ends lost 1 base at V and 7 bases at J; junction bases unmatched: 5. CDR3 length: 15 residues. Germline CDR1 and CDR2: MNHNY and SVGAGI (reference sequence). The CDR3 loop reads CASSYWASGGNTQYF. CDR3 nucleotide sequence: TGTGCCAGCAGTTACTGGGCTAGCGGGGGTAATACGCAGTATTTT.

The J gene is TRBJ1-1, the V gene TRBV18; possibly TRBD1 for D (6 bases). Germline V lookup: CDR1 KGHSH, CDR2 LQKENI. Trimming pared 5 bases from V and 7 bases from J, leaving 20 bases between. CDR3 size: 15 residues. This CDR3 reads CASSALRGPTFEAFF. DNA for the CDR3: TGTGCCAGCTCAGCTCTCAGGGGACCGACATTTGAAGCTTTCTTT.

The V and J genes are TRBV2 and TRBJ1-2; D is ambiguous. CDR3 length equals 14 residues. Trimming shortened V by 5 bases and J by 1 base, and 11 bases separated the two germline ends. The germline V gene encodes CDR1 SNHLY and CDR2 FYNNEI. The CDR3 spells CASSYDTLNYGYTF. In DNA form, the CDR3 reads TGTGCCAGCAGTTATGACACCCTTAACTATGGCTACACCTTC. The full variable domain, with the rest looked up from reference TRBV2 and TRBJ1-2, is EPEVTQTPSHQVTQMGQEVILRCVPISNHLYFYWYRQILGQKVEFLVSFYNNEISEKSEIFDDQFSVERPDGSNFTLKIRSTKLEDSAMYFCASSYDTLNYGYTFGSGTRLTVV.

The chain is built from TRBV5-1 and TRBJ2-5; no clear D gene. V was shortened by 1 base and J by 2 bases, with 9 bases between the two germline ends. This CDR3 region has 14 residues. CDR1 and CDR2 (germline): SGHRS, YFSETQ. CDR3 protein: CASSLYTEQETQYF. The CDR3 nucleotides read TGCGCCAGCAGCTTGTATACAGAACAAGAGACCCAGTACTTC.

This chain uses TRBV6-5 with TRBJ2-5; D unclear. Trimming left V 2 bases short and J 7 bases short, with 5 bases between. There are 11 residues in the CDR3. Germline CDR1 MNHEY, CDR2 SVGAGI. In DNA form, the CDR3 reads TGTGCCAGCAGTTACCGTGGGACCCAGTACTTC. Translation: CASSYRGTQYF.

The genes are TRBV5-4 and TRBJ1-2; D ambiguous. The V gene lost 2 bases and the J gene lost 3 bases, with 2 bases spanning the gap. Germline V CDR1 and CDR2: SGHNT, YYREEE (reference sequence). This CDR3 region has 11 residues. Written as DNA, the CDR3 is TGTGCCAGCAGCTTAGACTATGGCTACACCTTC. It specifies CASSLDYGYTF.

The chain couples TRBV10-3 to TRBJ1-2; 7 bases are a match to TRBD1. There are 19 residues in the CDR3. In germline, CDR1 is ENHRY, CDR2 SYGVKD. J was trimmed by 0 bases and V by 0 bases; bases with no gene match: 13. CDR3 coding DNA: TGTGCCATCAGTGAGTCCGCGTGGGTTGAGGGACAGCCTAACTATGGCTACACCTTC. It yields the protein CAISESAWVEGQPNYGYTF.

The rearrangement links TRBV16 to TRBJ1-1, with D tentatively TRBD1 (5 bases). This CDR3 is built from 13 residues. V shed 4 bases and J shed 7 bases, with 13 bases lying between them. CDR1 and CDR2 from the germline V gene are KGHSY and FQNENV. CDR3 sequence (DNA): TGTGCCAGCAGCCCTCGTTTGGGGGTTGAAGCTTTCTTT. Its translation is CASSPRLGVEAFF.

The CDR3 DNA follows: TGTGCCTGGAGTGAGGCTAGCGGGGGCTACGAGCAGTACTTC. It is translated as CAWSEASGGYEQYF. This chain connects TRBV30 to TRBJ2-7, with 10 bases fitting TRBD2. V lost 1 base and J lost 3; bases outside the gene matches: 3. Germline-derived CDR1 and CDR2 are GTSNPN and SVGIG (reference sequence). CDR3 size: 14 residues.

This chain's CDR3 is CAWSVFHPAGVAEQYF. Here the CDR3 DNA reads TGTGCCTGGAGTGTTTTTCACCCCGCAGGGGTGGCCGAGCAGTACTTC. The chain employs TRBV30 and TRBJ2-7; TRBD1 is a possible D gene (6 bases). Trimming removed 0 bases from V and 6 bases from J, with 21 bases in between. The germline V gene encodes CDR1 GTSNPN and CDR2 SVGIG (reference sequence). The CDR3 has 16 amino acids.

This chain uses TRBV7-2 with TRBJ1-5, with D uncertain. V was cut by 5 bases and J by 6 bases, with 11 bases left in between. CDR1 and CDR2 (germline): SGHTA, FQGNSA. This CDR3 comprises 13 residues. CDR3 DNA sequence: TGTGCCAGCAGCCGAAAGCCAGGTCAGCCCCAGCATTTT. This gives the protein CASSRKPGQPQHF.

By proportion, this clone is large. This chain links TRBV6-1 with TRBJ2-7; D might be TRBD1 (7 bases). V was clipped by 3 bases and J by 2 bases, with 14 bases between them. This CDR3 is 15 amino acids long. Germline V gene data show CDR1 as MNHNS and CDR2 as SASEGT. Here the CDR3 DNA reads TGTGCCAGCAGTGAGTGGCAGGGGGGAACCTACGAGCAGTACTTC. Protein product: CASSEWQGGTYEQYF.

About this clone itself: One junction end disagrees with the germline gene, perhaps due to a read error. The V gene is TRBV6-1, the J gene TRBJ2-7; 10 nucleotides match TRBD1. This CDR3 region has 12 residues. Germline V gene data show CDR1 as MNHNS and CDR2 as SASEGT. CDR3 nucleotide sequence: TGTGCCAGCAGCGAAGTCCGGGACAGGGGGTACTTC. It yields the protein CASSEVRDRGYF.

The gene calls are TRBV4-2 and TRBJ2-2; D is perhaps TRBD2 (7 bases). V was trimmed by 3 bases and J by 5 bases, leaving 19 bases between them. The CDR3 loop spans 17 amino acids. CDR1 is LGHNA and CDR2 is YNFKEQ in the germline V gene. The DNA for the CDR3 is TGTGCCAGCAGCCAGGAACTCGCGGGGGCGGGGACCGGGGAGCTGTTTTTT. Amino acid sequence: CASSQELAGAGTGELFF.

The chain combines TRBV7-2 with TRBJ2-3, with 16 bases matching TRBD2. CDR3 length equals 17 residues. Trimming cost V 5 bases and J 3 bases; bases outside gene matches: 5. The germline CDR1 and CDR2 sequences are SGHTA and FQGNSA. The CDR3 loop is CASSTGTSGGGTDTQYF. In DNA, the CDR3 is TGTGCCAGCAGCACCGGGACTAGCGGGGGGGGGACAGATACGCAGTATTTT.

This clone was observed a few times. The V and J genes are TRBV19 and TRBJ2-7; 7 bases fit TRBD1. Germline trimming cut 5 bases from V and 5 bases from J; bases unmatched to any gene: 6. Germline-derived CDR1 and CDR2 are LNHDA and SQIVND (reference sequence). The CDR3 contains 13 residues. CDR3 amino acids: CASSRQGVNEQYF. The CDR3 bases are TGTGCCAGTAGTCGACAGGGAGTTAACGAGCAGTACTTC.

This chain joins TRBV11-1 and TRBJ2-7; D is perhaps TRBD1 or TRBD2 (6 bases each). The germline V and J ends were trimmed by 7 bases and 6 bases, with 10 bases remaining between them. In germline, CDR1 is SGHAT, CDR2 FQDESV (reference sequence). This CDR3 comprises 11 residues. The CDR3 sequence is CASNSGAEQYF. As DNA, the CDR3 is TGTGCCAGCAACTCGGGGGCCGAGCAGTACTTC.

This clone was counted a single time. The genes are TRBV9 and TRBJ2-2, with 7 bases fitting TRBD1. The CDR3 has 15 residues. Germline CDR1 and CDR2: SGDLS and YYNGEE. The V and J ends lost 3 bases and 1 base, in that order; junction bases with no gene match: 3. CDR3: CASSDRQGNTGELFF. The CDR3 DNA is TGTGCCAGCAGCGACCGACAGGGGAACACCGGGGAGCTGTTTTTT.

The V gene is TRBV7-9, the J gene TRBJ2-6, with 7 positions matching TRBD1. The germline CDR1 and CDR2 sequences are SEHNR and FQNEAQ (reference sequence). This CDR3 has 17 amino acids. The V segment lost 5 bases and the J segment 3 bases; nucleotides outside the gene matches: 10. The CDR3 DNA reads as TGTGCCAGCAGCAAACAAAAGGGGGCTTATGGGGCCAACGTCCTGACTTTC. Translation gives CASSKQKGAYGANVLTF.

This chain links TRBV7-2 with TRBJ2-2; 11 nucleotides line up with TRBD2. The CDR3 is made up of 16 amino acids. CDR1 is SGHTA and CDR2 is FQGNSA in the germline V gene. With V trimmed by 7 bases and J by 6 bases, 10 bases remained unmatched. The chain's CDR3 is CASIPSSGGLSGELFF. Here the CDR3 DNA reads TGTGCCAGCATCCCCTCTAGCGGGGGGCTTTCCGGGGAGCTGTTTTTT.